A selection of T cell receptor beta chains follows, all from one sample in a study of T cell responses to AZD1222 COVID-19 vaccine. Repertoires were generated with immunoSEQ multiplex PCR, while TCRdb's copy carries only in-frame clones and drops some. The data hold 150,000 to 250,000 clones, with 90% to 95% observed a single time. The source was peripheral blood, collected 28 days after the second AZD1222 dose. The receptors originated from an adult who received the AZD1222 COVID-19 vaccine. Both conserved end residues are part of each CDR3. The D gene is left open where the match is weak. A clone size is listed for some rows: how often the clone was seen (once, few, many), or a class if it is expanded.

cdr3_nt: TGTGCCTGGAGTATGGGGGGCTGGACAGATACGCAGTATTTT
cdr3_aa: CAWSMGGWTDTQYF
d_call: .
clone_size: .
v_call: TRBV30
j_call: TRBJ2-3

cdr3_nt: TGCGCCAGCAGCTCTCTGGGTGACCGCACAGATACGCAGTATTTT
cdr3_aa: CASSSLGDRTDTQYF
d_call: .
clone_size: .
v_call: TRBV5-1
j_call: TRBJ2-3

cdr3_nt: TGTGCCAGTAGTATAGAAGATACCCCCCCCTACGAGCAGTACTTC
cdr3_aa: CASSIEDTPPYEQYF
d_call: .
clone_size: .
v_call: TRBV19
j_call: TRBJ2-7

cdr3_nt: TGTGCCACCAGCAGAGACACCCAGGGTTCCTACGAGCAGTACTTC
cdr3_aa: CATSRDTQGSYEQYF
d_call: .
clone_size: few
v_call: TRBV15
j_call: TRBJ2-7

cdr3_nt: TGTGCCAGCAGCTGGGGACAGCCCAAAAACATTCAGTACTTC
cdr3_aa: CASSWGQPKNIQYF
d_call: TRBD1
clone_size: .
v_call: TRBV7-8
j_call: TRBJ2-4

cdr3_nt: TGTGCCAGCAGCCCAGGGGGCTGGAATCAGCCCCAGCATTTT
cdr3_aa: CASSPGGWNQPQHF
d_call: TRBD1
clone_size: .
v_call: TRBV4-2
j_call: TRBJ1-5

cdr3_nt: TGTGCCAGCAGTTTAGTAGATAATAGCAATCAGCCCCAGCATTTT
cdr3_aa: CASSLVDNSNQPQHF
d_call: .
clone_size: .
v_call: TRBV28
j_call: TRBJ1-5

cdr3_nt: TGTGCCAGCAGCCTACGACTAGCGGGAGGGCCCTGGTACGAGCAGTACTTC
cdr3_aa: CASSLRLAGGPWYEQYF
d_call: TRBD2
clone_size: .
v_call: TRBV7-9
j_call: TRBJ2-7

cdr3_nt: TGTGCCAGCAGCTTAGGTCTTAGCGGGAGCTCCTACAATGAGCAGTTCTTC
cdr3_aa: CASSLGLSGSSYNEQFF
d_call: TRBD2
clone_size: .
v_call: TRBV7-9
j_call: TRBJ2-1

cdr3_nt: TGTGCCAGCAGCTTATCCCCCCGCTTAGGGGGTGACTATGGCTACACCTTC
cdr3_aa: CASSLSPRLGGDYGYTF
d_call: .
clone_size: .
v_call: TRBV7-9
j_call: TRBJ1-2

cdr3_nt: TGCGCCAGCGCGGGGGGCGGGAGGGCCGCAGATACGCAGTATTTT
cdr3_aa: CASAGGGRAADTQYF
d_call: TRBD2
clone_size: .
v_call: TRBV5-1
j_call: TRBJ2-3

cdr3_nt: TGTGCCAGCGGGAGACCGGGGGGTTATAGCAATCAGCCCCAGCATTTT
cdr3_aa: CASGRPGGYSNQPQHF
d_call: .
clone_size: .
v_call: TRBV28
j_call: TRBJ1-5

cdr3_nt: TGTGCCAGCAGTTATGTTGAGGGGTACAATGAGCAGTTCTTC
cdr3_aa: CASSYVEGYNEQFF
d_call: .
clone_size: .
v_call: TRBV6-2/TRBV6-3
j_call: TRBJ2-1

cdr3_nt: TGTGCCAGCAGTTTCCAAGCGGGAGGGCCTGAGTTCTTC
cdr3_aa: CASSFQAGGPEFF
d_call: TRBD2
clone_size: .
v_call: TRBV27
j_call: TRBJ2-1

cdr3_nt: TGCGCCAGCAGCTTGGCCCCGACAGGGTCTCAGCCCCAGCATTTT
cdr3_aa: CASSLAPTGSQPQHF
d_call: TRBD1
clone_size: .
v_call: TRBV5-1
j_call: TRBJ1-5

cdr3_nt: TGTGCCAGCAGTTTATTGAGCGGGAGCGACTACAATGAGCAGTTCTTC
cdr3_aa: CASSLLSGSDYNEQFF
d_call: TRBD2
clone_size: .
v_call: TRBV28
j_call: TRBJ2-1

cdr3_nt: TGTGCCTGGAGCGATCTGGGGGGCAATCAGCCCCAGCATTTT
cdr3_aa: CAWSDLGGNQPQHF
d_call: .
clone_size: .
v_call: TRBV30
j_call: TRBJ1-5

cdr3_nt: TGTGCCTGCGGAGACATTTTTAACTATGGCTACACCTTC
cdr3_aa: CACGDIFNYGYTF
d_call: .
clone_size: .
v_call: TRBV30
j_call: TRBJ1-2

cdr3_nt: TGCGCCAGCAGCCAAGGGCCCGCCAACCCTTATGGCTACACCTTC
cdr3_aa: CASSQGPANPYGYTF
d_call: .
clone_size: .
v_call: TRBV4-1
j_call: TRBJ1-2

cdr3_nt: TGTGCCAGCAGCTCACCCTACAACCGGGACTCGGGGCAGTTCTTC
cdr3_aa: CASSSPYNRDSGQFF
d_call: .
clone_size: .
v_call: TRBV9
j_call: TRBJ2-1

cdr3_nt: TGTGCCAGCAGCCCCGGGACAGGGGTTCCCCTAGAGCAGTTCTTC
cdr3_aa: CASSPGTGVPLEQFF
d_call: TRBD1
clone_size: .
v_call: TRBV5-4
j_call: TRBJ2-1

cdr3_nt: TGTGCCTGGGGAACCGGGACAGGGAACTATGGCTACACCTTC
cdr3_aa: CAWGTGTGNYGYTF
d_call: TRBD1
clone_size: .
v_call: TRBV30
j_call: TRBJ1-2

cdr3_nt: TGTGCCTGGGAGCAGCGGGAGCCCAGCGAGCAGTACTTC
cdr3_aa: CAWEQREPSEQYF
d_call: TRBD2
clone_size: .
v_call: TRBV30
j_call: TRBJ2-7

cdr3_nt: TGCGCCAGCAGCTTGGTGATGACAGGGAAGGAGACCCAGTACTTC
cdr3_aa: CASSLVMTGKETQYF
d_call: TRBD1
clone_size: once
v_call: TRBV5-1
j_call: TRBJ2-5

cdr3_nt: TGTGCCATCATAAGCCAGGGTAGCACTGAAGCTTTCTTT
cdr3_aa: CAIISQGSTEAFF
d_call: .
clone_size: .
v_call: TRBV10-3
j_call: TRBJ1-1

cdr3_nt: TGTGCCATCAGTGAGGGCCCGGGTCTAGCGGGAGGAGGTGAGCAGTTCTTC
cdr3_aa: CAISEGPGLAGGGEQFF
d_call: TRBD2
clone_size: once
v_call: TRBV10-3
j_call: TRBJ2-1

cdr3_nt: TGTGCCAGCAGCTTTTGGATCTCCCGGGAGGGGAATGAGCAGTTCTTC
cdr3_aa: CASSFWISREGNEQFF
d_call: TRBD2
clone_size: .
v_call: TRBV7-2
j_call: TRBJ2-1

cdr3_nt: TGTGCCACCAGCAGAGCTACGACCGGGGAGCTGTTTTTT
cdr3_aa: CATSRATTGELFF
d_call: .
clone_size: .
v_call: TRBV15
j_call: TRBJ2-2

cdr3_nt: TGTGCCTGGCGCAGACAGGGTACCACCGGGGAGCTGTTTTTT
cdr3_aa: CAWRRQGTTGELFF
d_call: TRBD1
clone_size: .
v_call: TRBV30
j_call: TRBJ2-2

cdr3_nt: TGTGCCAGCAGGACAGGGGACGCTCTCTACGAGCAGTACTTC
cdr3_aa: CASRTGDALYEQYF
d_call: TRBD1
clone_size: once
v_call: TRBV6-5
j_call: TRBJ2-7

cdr3_nt: TGTGCCAGTAGTATCGCAAGGGAGAGGACTGAAGCTTTCTTT
cdr3_aa: CASSIARERTEAFF
d_call: .
clone_size: few
v_call: TRBV19
j_call: TRBJ1-1

cdr3_nt: TGTGCCAGTGGGACAAGGAGCTCCTATAATTCACCCCTCCACTTT
cdr3_aa: CASGTRSSYNSPLHF
d_call: .
clone_size: .
v_call: TRBV5-3
j_call: TRBJ1-6

cdr3_nt: TGTGCCAGCAGTAATTACAGGGGACTGGGCGGCTACACCTTC
cdr3_aa: CASSNYRGLGGYTF
d_call: TRBD1
clone_size: .
v_call: TRBV11-1
j_call: TRBJ1-2

cdr3_nt: TGTGCCAGCAGCCGACAGACAGGCATGAACACTGAAGCTTTCTTT
cdr3_aa: CASSRQTGMNTEAFF
d_call: .
clone_size: .
v_call: TRBV11-3
j_call: TRBJ1-1

cdr3_nt: TGTGCCAGCCACCGAGGGGGCGAATTTCAGCCCCAGCATTTT
cdr3_aa: CASHRGGEFQPQHF
d_call: TRBD1
clone_size: once
v_call: TRBV19
j_call: TRBJ1-5

cdr3_nt: TGTGCCAGCAGCTTAGCGACAGGGGGCGCGAGATTAGGCGGCTACACCTTC
cdr3_aa: CASSLATGGARLGGYTF
d_call: TRBD1
clone_size: .
v_call: TRBV7-9
j_call: TRBJ1-2

cdr3_nt: TGTGCCAGCAGACTGGGACTAGCGGCCTCCTACAATGAGCAGTTCTTC
cdr3_aa: CASRLGLAASYNEQFF
d_call: TRBD2
clone_size: .
v_call: TRBV7-2
j_call: TRBJ2-1

cdr3_nt: TGTGCCATCAGTGGGGACCGCAGTGGCTACACCTTC
cdr3_aa: CAISGDRSGYTF
d_call: .
clone_size: .
v_call: TRBV10-3
j_call: TRBJ1-2

cdr3_nt: TGCGCCAGCAGCTTGGAGGGGGCAGTGAACACTGAAGCTTTCTTT
cdr3_aa: CASSLEGAVNTEAFF
d_call: TRBD1
clone_size: .
v_call: TRBV5-1
j_call: TRBJ1-1

cdr3_nt: TGTGCCACCAGTGGCACCGGTAAGGGCTGGAATCAGCCCCAGCATTTT
cdr3_aa: CATSGTGKGWNQPQHF
d_call: .
clone_size: .
v_call: TRBV24-1
j_call: TRBJ1-5

cdr3_nt: TGTGCCTGGGGAACGGGGTGGGGGAGCACCGGGGAGCTGTTTTTT
cdr3_aa: CAWGTGWGSTGELFF
d_call: .
clone_size: .
v_call: TRBV30
j_call: TRBJ2-2